This entry features one TCR beta chain sequence. In germline, CDR1 is MDHEN, CDR2 SYDVKM. The ends were cut back, 6 bases at V and 0 bases at J, with 21 bases in the middle. The CDR3 is 18 residues long. Assay: immunoSEQ multiplex PCR; the TCRdb copy retains only in-frame clones and omits some. This sample carries roughly 2.2 million clones, over 85% of them seen once, and the ten largest clones take under 0.45%. This sample was included in a study of shared clonotypes between healthy human individuals. V and J are TRBV28 and TRBJ1-3; a weak D match, TRBD1 (6 bases). Sequenced: naive CD4+ T cells from PBMCs. Subset indicated: CD45RA+ positively selected. The TCR sequence derives from a man younger than 35 in good health. Some clones in this sample may be carry-over from other donors' samples. The CDR3 DNA reads as TGTGCCAGCAGCCGAGACTACAGGGTTCCAAGCTCTGGAAACACCATATATTTT. This encodes CASSRDYRVPSSGNTIYF.